A selection of T cell receptor beta chains follows, all from one sample in a study of blood T cell repertoires in COVID-19. Assay used: immunoSEQ multiplex PCR; TCRdb lists only in-frame clones, some missing. Of 35,000 to 50,000 clones listed, about four fifths are singletons. Sequencing was carried out using peripheral blood. These receptors originate from a woman at least 80 years old with acute or convalescent COVID-19. CDR3s include the opening cysteine and the closing phenylalanine or tryptophan. The D gene is left open where the match is weak. Clone size is shown for a subset of rows, as once, few, many or a class of expanded clone.

TRBV30	NA	TRBJ1-3	NA	CAWGTVSGNTIYF	TGTGCCTGGGGTACAGTCTCTGGAAACACCATATATTTT
TRBV10-3	NA	TRBJ2-7	TRBD1	CAARGGLGNEQYF	TGTGCCGCAAGAGGGGGCCTGGGAAACGAGCAGTACTTC
TRBV11-1	NA	TRBJ2-1	TRBD1	CASSSERDRGFEQFF	TGTGCCAGCAGCTCAGAGCGGGACAGGGGGTTTGAGCAGTTCTTC
TRBV6-5	NA	TRBJ1-1	TRBD1	CASSEDRGATEAFF	TGTGCCAGCAGCGAGGACAGGGGAGCCACTGAAGCTTTCTTT
TRBV7-9	few	TRBJ2-3	NA	CASSPDLGRDTQYF	TGTGCCAGCAGCCCGGACTTGGGCAGGGATACGCAGTATTTT
TRBV28	NA	TRBJ2-7	NA	CASSSQGPPYEQYF	TGTGCCAGCAGTTCACAGGGCCCCCCCTACGAGCAGTACTTC
TRBV6-2/TRBV6-3	NA	TRBJ2-3	NA	CASSYSKFRGDTQYF	TGTGCCAGCAGTTACTCGAAATTTCGAGGAGATACGCAGTATTTT
TRBV7-2	NA	TRBJ1-6	TRBD1	CASSRRDSSDSPLHF	TGTGCCAGCAGCCGCCGGGACAGTAGTGATTCACCCCTCCACTTT
TRBV11-2	NA	TRBJ1-4	NA	CASSLEQGTGNEKLFF	TGTGCCAGCAGCTTAGAACAGGGCACAGGTAATGAAAAACTGTTTTTT
TRBV5-1	NA	TRBJ2-1	NA	CASSLLDYPYNEQFF	TGCGCCAGCAGCTTATTGGACTATCCTTACAATGAGCAGTTCTTC